The 4 T cell receptor beta chains presented below share a single source sample, sequenced in a study of Ad26.COV2.S vaccination and SARS-CoV-2 variants. Generated by immunoSEQ multiplex PCR, the TCRdb table keeps only in-frame clones and is missing some. Counted here are some 390,000 clones, around nine tenths occurring once; the ten biggest clones make up under 2%. The sample's treatment: around 19 received Ad26.COV2.S at low or high dose, single or two shots; 5 received placebo; per-sample allocation not given. Specimens were obtained on day 63 following the first vaccine or placebo injection. The specimen was peripheral blood, collected in a trial of Ad26.COV2.S vaccine versus placebo. Source of these receptors: a person aged 18 to 65 who received the Ad26.COV2.S COVID-19 vaccine or a placebo.

V usage is TRBV30 and J usage is TRBJ2-2; no definite D call. V was clipped by 3 bases and J by 3 bases, with 5 bases between them. This CDR3 is 12 amino acids long. From germline, CDR1 is GTSNPN and CDR2 SVGIG (reference sequence). CDR3 in DNA: TGTGCCTGGAGGCCATACACCGGGGAGCTGTTTTTT. This codes for CAWRPYTGELFF.

The CDR3 DNA sequence: TGTGCCAGCTCACCAGTGGGAGGGGGAAATGAGCAGTTCTTC. This sequence encodes CASSPVGGGNEQFF. The genes are TRBV18 and TRBJ2-1; tentative D call: TRBD2 (7 bases). The CDR3 extends over 14 amino acids. With 2 bases removed from V and 7 bases from J, the gap between germline ends came to 12 bases. Germline CDR1 is KGHSH and CDR2 is LQKENI.

The chain employs TRBV14 and TRBJ2-7, with D maybe TRBD2 (5 bases). This CDR3 has 13 amino acids. The V end was cut by 4 bases, the J end by 4 bases, with 11 bases between. Germline loops: CDR1 SGHDN, CDR2 FVKESK. The CDR3 bases are TGTGCCAGCAGCCTAGATCGGGGTTACGAGCAGTACTTC. It yields the protein CASSLDRGYEQYF.

The chain carries TRBV4-1 and TRBJ1-1; no clear D gene. V shed 1 base and J shed 1 base, with 16 bases lying between them. CDR3 size: 17 residues. The germline V gene has CDR1 MGHRA and CDR2 YSYEKL. This CDR3 is CASSQVFREKKNTEAFF. For the CDR3, the DNA is TGCGCCAGCAGCCAAGTGTTCAGAGAGAAAAAGAACACTGAAGCTTTCTTT.